This is a list of T cell receptor beta chains from one sample in a study of blood T cell repertoires in COVID-19. TCRdb's table, derived via immunoSEQ multiplex PCR, lists solely in-frame clones and lacks some. The data contain approximately 110,000 clones, approximately 85% of them singletons. Input material: peripheral blood. The receptor source for this set is a woman of 80 years or more with COVID-19, enrolled during active disease. Each CDR3 is given with its conserved first and last residue. Each record gives: V gene, clone size, D gene, J gene, CDR3 DNA, CDR3 protein. D genes are given only for firm matches. Clone size, where shown, is once, few, many, or a class for clones that have expanded.

TRBV5-6	-	TRBD2	TRBJ2-5	TGTGCCAGCAGCCGCGGCGGGGGGCTGGGGGATGAGACCCAGTACTTC	CASSRGGGLGDETQYF
TRBV12-3/TRBV12-4	-	-	TRBJ2-7	TGTGCCAGCAGTCCCGGGAACACCTACGAGCAGTACTTC	CASSPGNTYEQYF
TRBV5-1	-	TRBD2	TRBJ2-3	TGCGCCAGCAGCTTGGACGCTAGCGGGAGCACAGATACGCAGTATTTT	CASSLDASGSTDTQYF
TRBV24-1	once	TRBD2	TRBJ2-2	TGTGCCACCAGTGGTTCGACTAGCGGGAGTTCCGTCGGGGAGCTGTTTTTT	CATSGSTSGSSVGELFF
TRBV28	-	-	TRBJ2-3	TGTGCCAGCAGTTTAGGACTGAGCACAGATACGCAGTATTTT	CASSLGLSTDTQYF
TRBV2	-	TRBD1	TRBJ2-1	TGTGCCAGCAGTGACATAGGGGGCGCGCGAAATGAGCAGTTCTTC	CASSDIGGARNEQFF
TRBV5-1	few	TRBD2	TRBJ2-7	TGCGCCAGCAGCTTAACTAGCGACCAATACGAGCAGTACTTC	CASSLTSDQYEQYF
TRBV7-9	-	TRBD2	TRBJ2-3	TGTGCCAGCAGCTTAGTCCCAGCGGGGAGGGTTACGCAGTATTTT	CASSLVPAGRVTQYF
TRBV5-1	-	TRBD2	TRBJ2-3	TGCGCCAGCAGCCAAATAAGACTAGCGGGATCCACAGATACGCAGTATTTT	CASSQIRLAGSTDTQYF
TRBV20-1	few	-	TRBJ1-5	TGCAGTGCTAGTCGGGGGGTGGGGCAGCCCCAGCATTTT	CSASRGVGQPQHF
TRBV4-2	-	TRBD1	TRBJ1-5	TGTGCCAGCAGCCAGGACGGACAGGACAATCAGCCCCAGCATTTT	CASSQDGQDNQPQHF
TRBV29-1	-	TRBD2	TRBJ2-7	TGCAGCGTTGAGGGAGGGCAGGCCCACGAGCAGTACTTC	CSVEGGQAHEQYF
TRBV12-3/TRBV12-4	-	-	TRBJ2-3	TGTGCCACTATGACAGGCCGCACAGATACGCAGTATTTT	CATMTGRTDTQYF